This TCR beta chain was retrieved from a study of cytomegalovirus exposure and HLA in healthy donors. The PCR used 60 Vbeta and 13 Jbeta primers. Repertoires were generated with immunoSEQ multiplex PCR, while TCRdb's copy carries only in-frame clones and drops some. Altogether some 130,000 clones are present, over 80% being singletons, with the ten largest covering approximately 1.4%. Study-level findings and limits: TCR beta chain V- and J-gene trimming was linked, in a later analysis, to a missense variant in DCLRE1C. Being productive about 90% or about 30% of the time was typical of most TCR beta V segments in an earlier analysis.

Germline V gene lookup returns CDR1 SGHTA and CDR2 FQGNSA. The ends were cut back, 1 base at V and 3 bases at J, with 9 bases in the middle. The CDR3 contains 14 residues. Comment on this clone: Its matching antigen is unknown.

This TCR was recovered from a middle-aged man in good health and CMV-seronegative. Sequencing was performed on PBMCs. The chain links TRBV7-2 to TRBJ1-2; D perhaps matches TRBD1 (5 bases). The chain's CDR3 is CASSLGGLDYGYTF. The CDR3 DNA sequence: TGTGCCAGCAGCTTAGGGGGACTGGACTATGGCTACACCTTC.